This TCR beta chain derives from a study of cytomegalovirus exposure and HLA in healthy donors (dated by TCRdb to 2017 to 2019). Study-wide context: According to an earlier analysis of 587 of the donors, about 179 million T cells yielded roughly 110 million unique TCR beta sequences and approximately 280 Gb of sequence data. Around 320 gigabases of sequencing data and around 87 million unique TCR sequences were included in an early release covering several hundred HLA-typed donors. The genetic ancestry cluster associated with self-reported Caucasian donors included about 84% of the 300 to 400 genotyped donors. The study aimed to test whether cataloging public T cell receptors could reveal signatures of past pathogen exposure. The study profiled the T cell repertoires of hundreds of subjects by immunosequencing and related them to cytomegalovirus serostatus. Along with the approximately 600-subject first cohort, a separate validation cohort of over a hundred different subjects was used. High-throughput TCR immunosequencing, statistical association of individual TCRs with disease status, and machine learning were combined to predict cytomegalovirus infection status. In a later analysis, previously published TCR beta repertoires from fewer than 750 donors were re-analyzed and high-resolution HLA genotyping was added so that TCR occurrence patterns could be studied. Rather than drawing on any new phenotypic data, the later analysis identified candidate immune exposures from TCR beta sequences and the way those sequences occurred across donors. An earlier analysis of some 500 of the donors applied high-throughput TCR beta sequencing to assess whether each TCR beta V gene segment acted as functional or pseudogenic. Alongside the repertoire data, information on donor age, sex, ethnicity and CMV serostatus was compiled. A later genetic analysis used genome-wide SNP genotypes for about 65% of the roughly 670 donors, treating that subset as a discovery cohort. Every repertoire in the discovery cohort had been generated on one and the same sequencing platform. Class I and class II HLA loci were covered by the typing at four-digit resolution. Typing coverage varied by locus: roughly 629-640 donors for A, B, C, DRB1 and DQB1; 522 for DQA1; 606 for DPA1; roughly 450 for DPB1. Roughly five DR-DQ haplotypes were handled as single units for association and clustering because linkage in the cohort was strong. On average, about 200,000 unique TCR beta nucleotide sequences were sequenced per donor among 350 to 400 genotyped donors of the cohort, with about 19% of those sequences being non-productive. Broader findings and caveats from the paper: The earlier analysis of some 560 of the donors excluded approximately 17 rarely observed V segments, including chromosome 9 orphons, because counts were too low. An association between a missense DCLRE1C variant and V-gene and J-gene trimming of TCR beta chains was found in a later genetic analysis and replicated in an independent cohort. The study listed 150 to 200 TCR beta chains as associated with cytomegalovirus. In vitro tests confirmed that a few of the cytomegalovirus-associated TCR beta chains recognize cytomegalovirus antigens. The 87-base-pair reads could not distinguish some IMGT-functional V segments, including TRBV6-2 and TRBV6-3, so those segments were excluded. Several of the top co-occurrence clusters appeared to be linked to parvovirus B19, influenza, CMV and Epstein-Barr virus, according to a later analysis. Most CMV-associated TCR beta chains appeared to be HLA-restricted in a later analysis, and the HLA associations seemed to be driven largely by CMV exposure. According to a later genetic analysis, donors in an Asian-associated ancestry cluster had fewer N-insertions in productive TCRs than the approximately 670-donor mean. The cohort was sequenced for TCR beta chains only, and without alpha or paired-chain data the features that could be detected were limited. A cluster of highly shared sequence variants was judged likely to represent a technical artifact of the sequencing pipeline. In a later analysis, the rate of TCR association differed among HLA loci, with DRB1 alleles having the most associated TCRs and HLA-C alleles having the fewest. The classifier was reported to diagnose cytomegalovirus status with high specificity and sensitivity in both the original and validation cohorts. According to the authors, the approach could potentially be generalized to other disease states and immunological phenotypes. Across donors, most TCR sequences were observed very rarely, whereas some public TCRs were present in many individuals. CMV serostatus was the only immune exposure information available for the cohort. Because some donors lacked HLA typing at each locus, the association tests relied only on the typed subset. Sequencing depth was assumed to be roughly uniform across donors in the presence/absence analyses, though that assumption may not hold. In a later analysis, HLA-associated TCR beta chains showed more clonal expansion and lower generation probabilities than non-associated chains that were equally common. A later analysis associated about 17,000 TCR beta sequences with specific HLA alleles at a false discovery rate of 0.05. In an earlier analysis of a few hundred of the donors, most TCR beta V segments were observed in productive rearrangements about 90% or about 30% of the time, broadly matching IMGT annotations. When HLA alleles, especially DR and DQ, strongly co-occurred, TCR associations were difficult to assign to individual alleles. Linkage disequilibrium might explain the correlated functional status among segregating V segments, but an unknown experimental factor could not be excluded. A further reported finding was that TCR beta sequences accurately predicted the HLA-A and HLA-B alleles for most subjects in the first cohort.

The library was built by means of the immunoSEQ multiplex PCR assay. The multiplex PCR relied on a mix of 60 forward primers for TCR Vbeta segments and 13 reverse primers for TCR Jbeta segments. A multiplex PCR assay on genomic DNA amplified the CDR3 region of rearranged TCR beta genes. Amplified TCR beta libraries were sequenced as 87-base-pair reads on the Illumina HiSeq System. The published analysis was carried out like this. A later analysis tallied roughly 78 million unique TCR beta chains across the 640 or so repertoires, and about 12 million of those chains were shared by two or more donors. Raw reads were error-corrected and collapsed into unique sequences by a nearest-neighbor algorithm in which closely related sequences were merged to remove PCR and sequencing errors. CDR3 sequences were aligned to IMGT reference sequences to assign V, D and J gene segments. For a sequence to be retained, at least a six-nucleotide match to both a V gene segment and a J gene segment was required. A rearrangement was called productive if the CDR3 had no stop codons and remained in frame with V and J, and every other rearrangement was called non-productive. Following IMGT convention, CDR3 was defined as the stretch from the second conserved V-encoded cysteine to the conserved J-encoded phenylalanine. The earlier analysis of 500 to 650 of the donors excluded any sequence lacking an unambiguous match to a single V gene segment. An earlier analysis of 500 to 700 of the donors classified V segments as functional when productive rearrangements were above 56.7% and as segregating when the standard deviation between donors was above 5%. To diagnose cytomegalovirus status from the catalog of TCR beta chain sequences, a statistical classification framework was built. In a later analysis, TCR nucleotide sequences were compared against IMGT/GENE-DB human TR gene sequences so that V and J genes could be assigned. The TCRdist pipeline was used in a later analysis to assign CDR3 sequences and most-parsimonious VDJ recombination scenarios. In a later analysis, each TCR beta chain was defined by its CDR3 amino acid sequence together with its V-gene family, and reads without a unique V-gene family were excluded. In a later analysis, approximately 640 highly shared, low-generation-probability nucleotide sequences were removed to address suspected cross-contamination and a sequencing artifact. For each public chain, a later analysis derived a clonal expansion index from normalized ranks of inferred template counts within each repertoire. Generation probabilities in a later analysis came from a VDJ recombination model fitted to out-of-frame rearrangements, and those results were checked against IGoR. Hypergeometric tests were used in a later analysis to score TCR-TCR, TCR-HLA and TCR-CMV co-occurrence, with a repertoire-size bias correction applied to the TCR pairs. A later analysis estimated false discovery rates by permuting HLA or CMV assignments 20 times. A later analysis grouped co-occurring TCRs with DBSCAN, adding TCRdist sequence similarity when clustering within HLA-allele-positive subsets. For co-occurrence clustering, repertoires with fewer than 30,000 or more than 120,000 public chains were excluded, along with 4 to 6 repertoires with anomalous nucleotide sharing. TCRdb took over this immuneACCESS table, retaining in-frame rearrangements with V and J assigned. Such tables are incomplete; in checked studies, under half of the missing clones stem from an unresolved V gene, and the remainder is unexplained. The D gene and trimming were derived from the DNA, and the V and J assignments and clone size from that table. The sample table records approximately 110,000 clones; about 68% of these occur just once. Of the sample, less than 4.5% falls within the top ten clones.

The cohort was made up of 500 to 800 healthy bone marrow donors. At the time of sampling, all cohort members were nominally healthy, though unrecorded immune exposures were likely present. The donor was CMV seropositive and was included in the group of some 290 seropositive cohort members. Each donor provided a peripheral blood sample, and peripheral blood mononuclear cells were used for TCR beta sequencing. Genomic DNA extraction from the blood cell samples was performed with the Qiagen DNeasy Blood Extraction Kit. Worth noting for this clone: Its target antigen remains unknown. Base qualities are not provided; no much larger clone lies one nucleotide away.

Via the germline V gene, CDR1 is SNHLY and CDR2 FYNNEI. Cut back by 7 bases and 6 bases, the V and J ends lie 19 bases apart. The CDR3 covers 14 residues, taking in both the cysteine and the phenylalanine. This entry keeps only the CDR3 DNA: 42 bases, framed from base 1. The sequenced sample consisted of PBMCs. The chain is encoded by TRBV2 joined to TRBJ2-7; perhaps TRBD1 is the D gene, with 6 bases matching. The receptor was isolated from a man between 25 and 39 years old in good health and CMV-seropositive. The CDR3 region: CASKSRTVQVEQYF. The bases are TGTGCCAGCAAAAGCAGGACAGTTCAGGTCGAGCAGTACTTC.